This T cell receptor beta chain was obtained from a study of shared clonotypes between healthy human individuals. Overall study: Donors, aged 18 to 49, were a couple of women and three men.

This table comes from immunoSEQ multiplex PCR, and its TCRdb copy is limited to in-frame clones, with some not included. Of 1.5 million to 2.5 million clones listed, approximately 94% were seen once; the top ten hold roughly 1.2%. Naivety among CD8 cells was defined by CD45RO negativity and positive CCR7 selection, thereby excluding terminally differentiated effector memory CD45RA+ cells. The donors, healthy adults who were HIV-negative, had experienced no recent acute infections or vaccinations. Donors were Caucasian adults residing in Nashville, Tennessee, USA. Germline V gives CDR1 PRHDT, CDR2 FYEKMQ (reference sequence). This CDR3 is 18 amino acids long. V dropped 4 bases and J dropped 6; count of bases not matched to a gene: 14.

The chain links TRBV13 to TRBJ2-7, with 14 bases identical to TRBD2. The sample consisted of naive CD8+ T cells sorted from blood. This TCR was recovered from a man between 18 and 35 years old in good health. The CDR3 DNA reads TGTGCCAGCAGCTCGGGACTAGCGGGAGTCCCCTTAGCAGGCGAGCAGTACTTC. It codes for CASSSGLAGVPLAGEQYF.